This T cell receptor beta chain was retrieved from a study of shared clonotypes between healthy human individuals. Method: immunoSEQ multiplex PCR; TCRdb's copy keeps in-frame clones and lacks some. The data show 400,000 to 500,000 clones, approximately 79% seen once. Germline CDR1 GTSNPN, CDR2 SVGIG (reference sequence). Trimming shortened V by 3 bases and J by 5 bases, and 19 bases separated the two germline ends. This CDR3 has 15 amino acids. The chain is built from TRBV30 and TRBJ1-1, with a possible D match to TRBD1 (6 bases). The sequencing input was PBMCs. The TCR comes from a woman aged 35 to 49 in good health. Some clones in this sample may be carry-over from other donors' samples. The CDR3 nucleotides are TGTGCCTGGAGCAACAACTGGGCAGGGGTTACTGAAGCTTTCTTT. The encoded protein is CAWSNNWAGVTEAFF.